Shown below are 13 T cell receptor beta chains from a single sample sequenced in a study of blood T cells in healthy people across ages. It was with a sample-barcoded 5' primer and a J-beta primer mix that a second PCR of roughly 7 to 12 cycles was run. TCRdb called the 5' RACE reads again in MiXCR, with one record for every CDR3 protein. The sample lists about 780,000 distinct CDR3 sequences; 60% to 80% were seen once. What was sequenced was blood. The receptors come from a young man in good health.

The rearrangement joins TRBV5-1 to TRBJ2-5; possible D gene TRBD1, 5 bases. Judging by the DNA end, TRBJ2-7 fits better; the J call may be wrong. CDR3 length equals 14 residues. In germline, CDR1 is SGHRS, CDR2 YFSETQ. Here the CDR3 DNA reads TGCGCCAGCAGCTTGGACAGGCAACCTTACGAGCAGTACTTC. This translates into CASSLDRQPYEQYF.

This clonotype was detected only once. The junction does not match germline at one end; this may be a read error. The chain employs TRBV20-1 and TRBJ2-7; 10 bases are shared with TRBD1. This CDR3 comprises 14 residues. Germline lookup yields CDR1 DFQATT and CDR2 SNEGSKA (reference sequence). CDR3 sequence reads: CSAGGTGVSYERYF. The DNA for the CDR3 is TGCAGTGCTGGCGGGACAGGGGTTTCCTACGAGCGGTACTTC.

J is TRBJ2-5 and V is TRBV20-1; D is possibly TRBD1 (5 bases). Germline CDR1 is DFQATT and CDR2 is SNEGSKA (reference sequence). V lost 5 bases and J lost 4, with 14 bases in between. The CDR3 length is 13 residues. The CDR3 here is CSAAYQGRETQYF. The CDR3 nucleotides are TGCAGTGCTGCGTACCAGGGTCGAGAGACCCAGTACTTC.

V and J are TRBV7-2 and TRBJ1-5; D remains ambiguous. This CDR3 is 17 amino acids long. Trimming shortened V by 4 bases and J by 1 base, and 17 bases separated the two germline ends. Per the germline V gene, CDR1 is SGHTA and CDR2 is FQGNSA. The CDR3: CASSSVGGRRSNQPQHF. Here the CDR3 DNA reads TGTGCCAGCAGCTCAGTGGGAGGGAGGAGGAGCAATCAGCCCCAGCATTTT. The full variable domain, in which reference TRBV7-2 and TRBJ1-5 provide the parts outside the CDR3, is GAGVSQSPSNKVTEKGKDVELRCDPISGHTALYWYRQSLGQGLEFLIYFQGNSAPDKSGLPSDRFSAERTGGSVSTLTIQRTQQEDSAVYLCASSSVGGRRSNQPQHFGDGTRLSIL.

This clonotype was counted only a few times. J is TRBJ2-5 and V is TRBV4-2, with D possibly TRBD1 on 7 matching bases. The CDR3 consists of 16 residues. Germline CDR1 is LGHNA and CDR2 is YNFKEQ. Between the trimmed V and J ends, which lost 3 bases and 4 bases, there was a span of 18 bases. The CDR3 DNA is TGTGCCAGCAGCCAGGGGGGACAGACAAGGGGAGAGACCCAGTACTTC. Amino acid sequence: CASSQGGQTRGETQYF.

The table lists this clonotype with many counts. The chain couples TRBV6-5 to TRBJ2-5, with D maybe TRBD2 (6 bases). The CDR3 totals 14 residues. V was cut by 3 bases and J by 5 bases, with 13 bases left in between. The germline CDR1 and CDR2 sequences are MNHEY and SVGAGI. The chain's CDR3 is CASSYNGGMETQYF. For the CDR3, the DNA is TGTGCCAGCAGTTATAATGGGGGGATGGAGACCCAGTACTTC.

The V and J genes are TRBV2 and TRBJ2-4, with D possibly being TRBD1 (6 bases). The J call may not be correct, given that the DNA end is closer to TRBJ2-5. The CDR3 covers 15 residues. Germline V gene sequence: CDR1 SNHLY, CDR2 FYNNEI. This CDR3 reads CASSASGVTTETQYF. CDR3 sequence (DNA): TGTGCCAGCAGTGCGTCAGGGGTGACGACGGAGACCCAGTACTTC.

This clonotype has only one observation. The J gene is TRBJ2-5, the V gene TRBV11-2; D gene uncertain. This CDR3 comprises 14 residues. Trimming removed 2 bases from V and 4 bases from J, with 11 bases in between. CDR1 SGHAT and CDR2 FQNNGV come from the germline V gene. The CDR3 is CASSLRAIGETQYF. CDR3 sequence (DNA): TGTGCCAGCAGCTTACGAGCCATCGGAGAGACCCAGTACTTC.

CDR3 sequence: CASSKKGRRTPQSTNEKLFF. The CDR3, as DNA: TGTGCCAGCAGCAAAAAAGGACGACGGACCCCACAATCAACTAATGAAAAACTGTTTTTT. This chain joins TRBV21-1 and TRBJ1-4. TRBV21-1 counts as a pseudogene. The length of the CDR3 is 20 residues.

The genes are TRBV18 and TRBJ2-5, with a weak D call TRBD1 (5 bases). With the DNA end fitting TRBJ2-7 better, the J assignment may be wrong. This CDR3 region has 17 residues. Germline CDR1 KGHSH, CDR2 LQKENI. This CDR3 reads CASSPPGGATLSHEQYF. CDR3 nucleotides: TGTGCCAGCTCACCACCCGGTGGGGCCACCCTAAGTCACGAGCAGTACTTC.

Comment on this clonotype: Compared with germline, one end of the junction differs, possibly owing to a read error. V gene TRBV12-3 or TRBV12-4 combines with J gene TRBJ2-7, with unresolved D. The CDR3 spans 12 residues. CDR3 in DNA: TGTGCCGGCAGTTTCCAGGTGCACGAGCAGTACTTC. Residues: CAGSFQVHEQYF.

The rearrangement links TRBV4-3 to TRBJ2-4, with D unresolved. Per germline, CDR1 LGHNA and CDR2 YSLEER. This CDR3 region has 13 residues. With 10 bases removed from V and 2 bases from J, the gap between germline ends came to 12 bases. CDR3 DNA sequence: TGCGCCAATTCGACTGGGTCCAAAAACATTCAGTACTTC. Protein sequence: CANSTGSKNIQYF.

V usage is TRBV9 and J usage is TRBJ2-3; 13 bases align to TRBD2. Germline trimming cut 9 bases from V and 2 bases from J; bases unmatched to any gene: 9. The CDR3 totals 16 residues. The germline V gene has CDR1 SGDLS and CDR2 YYNGEE. Here the CDR3 reads CANGWTSGGLTDTQYF. The CDR3 DNA follows: TGTGCCAACGGATGGACTAGCGGGGGACTCACAGATACGCAGTATTTT.